This T cell receptor (beta chain) was found in a study of cytomegalovirus exposure and HLA in healthy donors. Study-level points and caveats: Subsequent analysis revealed that first-cohort TCR clusters tended to co-occur in the 120 validation repertoires.

CDR1 and CDR2 (germline): LGHNA, YSLEER. This CDR3 spans 15 amino acids. The junction had 12 bases not matched to a gene; V was cut back by 8 bases and J by 4 bases. About this clone itself: Its target is unknown.

Produced via immunoSEQ multiplex PCR; TCRdb's table is partial and in-frame only. Among about 63,000 clones listed, 95% were seen once. The sample taken for sequencing was PBMCs. The J gene is TRBJ2-5, the V gene TRBV4-3; 8 bases are a match to TRBD2. The clonotype originates from a young woman in good health and CMV-seropositive. The CDR3 sequence is CASRDHGGESETQYF. The CDR3, as DNA: TGCGCCAGCCGCGATCACGGGGGGGAGTCAGAGACCCAGTACTTC.